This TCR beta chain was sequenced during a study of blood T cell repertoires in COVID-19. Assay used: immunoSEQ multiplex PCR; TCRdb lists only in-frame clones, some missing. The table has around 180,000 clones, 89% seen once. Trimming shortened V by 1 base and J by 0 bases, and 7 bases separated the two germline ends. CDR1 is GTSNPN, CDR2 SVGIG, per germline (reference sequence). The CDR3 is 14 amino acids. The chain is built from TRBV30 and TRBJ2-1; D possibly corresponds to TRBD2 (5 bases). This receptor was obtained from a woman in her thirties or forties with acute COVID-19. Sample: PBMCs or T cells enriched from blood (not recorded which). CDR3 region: CAWSAGYSYNEQFF. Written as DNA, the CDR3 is TGTGCCTGGAGTGCGGGATACTCCTACAATGAGCAGTTCTTC.